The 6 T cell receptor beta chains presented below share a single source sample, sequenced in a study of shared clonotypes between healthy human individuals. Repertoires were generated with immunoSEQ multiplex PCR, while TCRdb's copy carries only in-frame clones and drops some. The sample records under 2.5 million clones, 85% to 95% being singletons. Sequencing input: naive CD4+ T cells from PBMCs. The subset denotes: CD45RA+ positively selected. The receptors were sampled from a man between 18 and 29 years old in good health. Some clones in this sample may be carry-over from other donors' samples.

DNA of the CDR3: TGTGCCAGCTCACCACGCACAGGGGAGGCTGGAAACACCATATATTTT. Protein: CASSPRTGEAGNTIYF. This chain uses TRBV18 with TRBJ1-3, with 7 bases aligning to TRBD1. J lost 2 bases, V lost 1 base, and 5 bases had no gene match. The germline gives CDR1 KGHSH, CDR2 LQKENI. The CDR3 has 16 residues.

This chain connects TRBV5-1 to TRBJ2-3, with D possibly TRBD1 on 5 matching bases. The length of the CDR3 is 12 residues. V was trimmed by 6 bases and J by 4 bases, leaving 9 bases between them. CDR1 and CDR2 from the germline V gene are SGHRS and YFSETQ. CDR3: CASNTGSDTQYF. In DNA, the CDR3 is TGCGCCAGCAACACAGGTTCAGATACGCAGTATTTT.

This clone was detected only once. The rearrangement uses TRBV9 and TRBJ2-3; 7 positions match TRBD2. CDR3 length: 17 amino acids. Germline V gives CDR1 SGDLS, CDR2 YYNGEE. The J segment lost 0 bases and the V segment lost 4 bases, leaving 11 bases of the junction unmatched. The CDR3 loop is CASSTNLGRGSTDTQYF. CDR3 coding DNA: TGTGCCAGCAGCACAAACCTTGGGAGGGGTAGCACAGATACGCAGTATTTT. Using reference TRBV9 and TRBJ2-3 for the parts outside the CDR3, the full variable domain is DSGVTQTPKHLITATGQRVTLRCSPRSGDLSVYWYQQSLDQGLQFLIQYYNGEERAKGNILERFSAQQFPDLHSELNLSSLELGDSALYFCASSTNLGRGSTDTQYFGPGTRLTVL.

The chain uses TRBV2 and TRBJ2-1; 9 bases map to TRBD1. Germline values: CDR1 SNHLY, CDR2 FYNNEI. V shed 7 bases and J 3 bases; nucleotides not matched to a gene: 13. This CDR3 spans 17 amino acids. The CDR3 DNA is TGTGCCAGCATGTCCGGGACAGGGCGCAAAAACTACAATGAGCAGTTCTTC. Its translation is CASMSGTGRKNYNEQFF.

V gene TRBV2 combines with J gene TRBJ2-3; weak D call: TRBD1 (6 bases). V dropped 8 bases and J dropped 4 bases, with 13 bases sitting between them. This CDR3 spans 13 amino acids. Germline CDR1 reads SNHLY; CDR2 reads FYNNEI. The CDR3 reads CASAQGWADTQYF. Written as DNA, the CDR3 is TGTGCCAGCGCGCAGGGGTGGGCAGATACGCAGTATTTT.

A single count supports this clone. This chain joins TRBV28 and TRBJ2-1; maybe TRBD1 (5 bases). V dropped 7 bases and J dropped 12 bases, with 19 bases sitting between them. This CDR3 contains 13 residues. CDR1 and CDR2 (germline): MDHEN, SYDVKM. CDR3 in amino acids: CASISQGLRRQFF. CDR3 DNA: TGTGCCAGCATTTCCCAGGGCCTCAGACGGCAGTTCTTC. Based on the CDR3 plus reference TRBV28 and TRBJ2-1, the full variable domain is DVKVTQSSRYLVKRTGEKVFLECVQDMDHENMFWYRQDPGLGLRLIYFSYDVKMKEKGDIPEGYSVSREKKERFSLILESASTNQTSMYLCASISQGLRRQFFGPGTRLTVL.